Reported below is one T cell receptor (beta chain). The data were obtained in a study of blood T cell repertoires in COVID-19. This table comes from immunoSEQ multiplex PCR, and its TCRdb copy is limited to in-frame clones, with some not included. The sample lists 90,000 to 150,000 clones, around three quarters occurring once. Trimming at V came to 6 bases and at J to 4 bases, leaving 0 bases not matched to a gene. The CDR3 totals 11 residues. Germline-derived CDR1 and CDR2 are DFQATT and SNEGSKA (reference sequence). Sequences were obtained from peripheral blood. The sequence was obtained from a woman aged 80 or over with acute or convalescent COVID-19. V and J are TRBV20-1 and TRBJ2-3; 8 positions match TRBD1. The CDR3 DNA reads as TGCAGTGCACAGGGGGCAGATACGCAGTATTTT. Protein product: CSAQGADTQYF.